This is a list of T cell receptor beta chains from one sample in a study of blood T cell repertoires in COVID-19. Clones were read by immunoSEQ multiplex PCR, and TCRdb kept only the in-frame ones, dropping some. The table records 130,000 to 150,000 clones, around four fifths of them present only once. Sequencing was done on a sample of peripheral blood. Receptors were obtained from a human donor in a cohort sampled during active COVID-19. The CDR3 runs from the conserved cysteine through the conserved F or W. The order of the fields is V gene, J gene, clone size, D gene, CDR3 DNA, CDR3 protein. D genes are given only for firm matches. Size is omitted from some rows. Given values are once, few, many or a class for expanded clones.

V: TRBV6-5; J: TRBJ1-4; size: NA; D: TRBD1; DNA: TGTGCCAGCAGTACCAGGGGGCAGGTTGAAAAACTGTTTTTT; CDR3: CASSTRGQVEKLFF
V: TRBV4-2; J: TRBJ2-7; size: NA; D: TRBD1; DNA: TGTGCCAGCAGCCAATTCGGGACAGGGAGCTACGAGCAGTACTTC; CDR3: CASSQFGTGSYEQYF
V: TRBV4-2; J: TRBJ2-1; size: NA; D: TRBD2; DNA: TGTGCCAGCAGCCAAGTTTCTAGCGGGAGGGCCGGTGATGAGCAGTTCTTC; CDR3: CASSQVSSGRAGDEQFF
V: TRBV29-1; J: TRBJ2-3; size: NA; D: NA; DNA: TGCAGCGTTGAGGGGGGACTGAGCACAGATACGCAGTATTTT; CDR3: CSVEGGLSTDTQYF
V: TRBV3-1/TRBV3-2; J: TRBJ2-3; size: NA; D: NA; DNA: TGTGCCAGCCGACAAACAGGGACGGATACGCAGTATTTT; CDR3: CASRQTGTDTQYF
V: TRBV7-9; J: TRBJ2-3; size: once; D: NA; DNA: TGTGCCAGCAGCTCCACCCTTGCTAGCGTTGATACGCAGTATTTT; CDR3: CASSSTLASVDTQYF
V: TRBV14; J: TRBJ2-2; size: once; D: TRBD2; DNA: TGTGCCAGCAGCCCACTAGCGGGGGGGAACACCGGGGAGCTGTTTTTT; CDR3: CASSPLAGGNTGELFF
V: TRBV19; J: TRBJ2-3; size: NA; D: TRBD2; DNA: TGTGCCAGTAGTCGTGGGACTAGCGGGAGTTCAGATACGCAGTATTTT; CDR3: CASSRGTSGSSDTQYF
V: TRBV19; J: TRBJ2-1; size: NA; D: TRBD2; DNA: TGTGCCAGTAGTACTTTGGGCGGGAGCTTCTACAATGAGCAGTTCTTC; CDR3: CASSTLGGSFYNEQFF
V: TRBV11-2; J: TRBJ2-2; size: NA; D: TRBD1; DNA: TGTGCCAGCAGCCACAGGGGGACGGGAACCGGGGAGCTGTTTTTT; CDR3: CASSHRGTGTGELFF
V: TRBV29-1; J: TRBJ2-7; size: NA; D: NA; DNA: TGCAGCGTTGAACTCGCCAGCTACGAGCAGTACTTC; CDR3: CSVELASYEQYF
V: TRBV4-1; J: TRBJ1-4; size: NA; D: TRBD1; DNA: TGCGCCAGCAGCCAAGATGGGACAGGGGGTGAAAAACTGTTTTTT; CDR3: CASSQDGTGGEKLFF
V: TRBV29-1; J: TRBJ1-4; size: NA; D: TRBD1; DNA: TGCAGCGTTGCAGGGACAGGGGGAACTGAAAAACTGTTTTTT; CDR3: CSVAGTGGTEKLFF
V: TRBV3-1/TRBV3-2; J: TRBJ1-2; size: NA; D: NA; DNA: TGTGCCAGCAGCCAAGATAAAGGGGCGCGGGGCTACACCTTC; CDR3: CASSQDKGARGYTF
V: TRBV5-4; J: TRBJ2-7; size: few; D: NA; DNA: TGTGCCAGCAGCTTGCAGGGCCTCGACGAGCAGTACTTC; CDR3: CASSLQGLDEQYF
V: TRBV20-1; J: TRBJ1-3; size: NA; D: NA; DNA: TGCAGTGTCCCACAGGGAAACACCATATATTTT; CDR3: CSVPQGNTIYF
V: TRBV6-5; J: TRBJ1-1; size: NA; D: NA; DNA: TGTGCCAGCAGTTACTCGGCAGGGGTCACTGAAGCTTTCTTT; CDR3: CASSYSAGVTEAFF